The clone carrying this T cell receptor (beta chain) was counted many times. Trimming cost V 2 bases and J 5 bases, with 15 bases left between them. Germline V CDR1 and CDR2: MDHEN, SYDVKM. The CDR3 has 15 residues. This record comes from a study of T-cell reconstitution after alpha-beta-depleted transplantation in children. The library targeted TCRbeta and was prepared with unique molecular identifiers. Using its own MiXCR run on the PCR reads, TCRdb lists one record per CDR3 protein. In the table there are approximately 630,000 distinct CDR3 sequences, 13% of which are singletons. V is TRBV28 and J is TRBJ2-5, with a weak D call TRBD2 (6 bases). This TCR was sampled from a girl aged 2-15 years with congenital amegakaryocytic thrombocytopenia, due to receive a stem cell transplant. This material consisted of PBMCs, taken before TCRalphabeta/CD19-depleted stem cell transplant. For the CDR3, the DNA is TGTGCCAGCAGTTTAATGGGGGGTAGTAGGGAGACCCAGTACTTC. Its protein product is CASSLMGGSRETQYF.